The 2 T cell receptor beta chains in this list originate from one sample, sequenced in a study of T cells in Graves' hyperthyroidism and ophthalmopathy. What was amplified from RNA transcripts were TCR beta CDR3 regions. The study used the HTBI primer set for a first-round RT-PCR of the TCR CDR3. TCRdb redid the calling of the multiplex PCR reads with MiXCR, one entry per CDR3 protein. This sample carries 600,000 or so distinct CDR3 sequences, around 15% of them seen once, and the ten largest clones take 3% to 4%. Sequenced input: blood. Source of these receptors: a woman younger than 45 with Graves' hyperthyroidism.

This clonotype was counted at least ten times. The chain recombines TRBV11-2 with TRBJ2-1; TRBD1 matches 7 bases. The junction had 7 bases not matched to a gene; V was cut back by 5 bases and J by 6 bases. Germline lookup yields CDR1 SGHAT and CDR2 FQNNGV. This CDR3 is built from 14 residues. The CDR3 here is CASSRRQGANEQFF. The DNA of the CDR3 is TGTGCCAGCAGCAGGCGACAGGGAGCCAATGAGCAGTTCTTC.

As for this clonotype: A junction boundary mismatches the germline segment, possibly from a read error. J is TRBJ1-1 and V is TRBV20-1, with D unresolved. The CDR3 has 12 amino acids. In germline, CDR1 is DFQATT, CDR2 SNEGSKA (reference sequence). CDR3 amino acids: CSARGGNTEAYF. The DNA for the CDR3 is TGCAGTGCTAGAGGGGGAAACACTGAAGCTTACTTT.